One and the same sample provided the 22 T cell receptor beta chains below, sequenced in a study of shared clonotypes between healthy human individuals. Profiling relied on immunoSEQ multiplex PCR, and the TCRdb table lists in-frame clones only, not all of them. This table holds fewer than 1.4 million clones, more than 75% found once. Sequenced: memory CD4+ T cells from PBMCs. Subset reported: CD45RA-negative fraction. Source of these receptors: a man aged 18 to 30 in good health. Some clones in this sample may be carry-over from other donors' samples.

The rearrangement joins TRBV5-1 to TRBJ2-1, with TRBD2 matching 7 bases. Germline CDR1 SGHRS, CDR2 YFSETQ. Germline trimming cut 0 bases from V and 4 bases from J; bases unmatched to any gene: 7. The CDR3 length is 16 residues. CDR3 DNA sequence: TGCGCCAGCAGCTTGGCGGCTAGCGGACCGTACAATGAGCAGTTCTTC. Residues: CASSLAASGPYNEQFF.

This chain links TRBV28 with TRBJ1-4; D is uncertain. The germline V and J ends were trimmed by 7 bases and 0 bases, with 15 bases remaining between them. Germline lookup yields CDR1 MDHEN and CDR2 SYDVKM. The CDR3 covers 16 residues. The CDR3 loop is CASIQDRTATNEKLFF. CDR3 bases: TGTGCCAGCATTCAAGACCGGACCGCAACTAATGAAAAACTGTTTTTT.

The V and J genes are TRBV9 and TRBJ1-3, with a tentative D call TRBD1 (5 bases). Trimming pared 1 base from V and 0 bases from J, leaving 8 bases between. This CDR3 has 15 residues. CDR1 is SGDLS, CDR2 YYNGEE, per germline. This CDR3 is CASSVPGPSGNTIYF. The CDR3 DNA sequence: TGTGCCAGCAGCGTACCGGGACCCTCTGGAAACACCATATATTTT.

The J gene is TRBJ2-1, the V gene TRBV5-5, with D perhaps TRBD1 or TRBD2 (5 bases each). CDR3 length equals 16 residues. The germline CDR1 and CDR2 sequences are SGHKS and YYEKEE (reference sequence). The V end was cut by 2 bases, the J end by 0 bases, with 12 bases between. The CDR3 sequence: CASSLWGMPSYNEQFF. Here the CDR3 DNA reads TGTGCCAGCAGCTTATGGGGGATGCCCTCCTACAATGAGCAGTTCTTC. Based on the CDR3 plus reference TRBV5-5 and TRBJ2-1, the full variable domain is DAGVTQSPTHLIKTRGQQVTLRCSPISGHKSVSWYQQVLGQGPQFIFQYYEKEERGRGNFPDRFSARQFPNYSSELNVNALLLGDSALYLCASSLWGMPSYNEQFFGPGTRLTVL.

The chain carries TRBV7-2 and TRBJ2-2; TRBD1 might be the D (7 bases). Germline V gives CDR1 SGHTA, CDR2 FQGNSA. The CDR3 has 17 amino acids. V gave up 5 bases and J gave up 6 bases, with 22 bases separating them. This CDR3 is CASSPGGMGRGPGELFF. The CDR3 DNA follows: TGTGCCAGCAGCCCAGGGGGGATGGGCCGGGGACCCGGGGAGCTGTTTTTT.

This clone came up a few times. The chain carries TRBV21-1 and TRBJ2-7. TRBV21-1 is shown as a pseudogene. The CDR3 extends over 16 amino acids. DNA for the CDR3: TGTGCCAGCAGCAAATGGACCCCCCCGGTCCCCAAGGAGCAGTACTTC. Translated, it gives CASSKWTPPVPKEQYF.

The chain employs TRBV6-6 and TRBJ1-4; no reliable D call. Germline V gene data show CDR1 as MNHNY and CDR2 as SVGAGI (reference sequence). The CDR3 spans 12 residues. Trimming shortened V by 4 bases and J by 7 bases, and 7 bases separated the two germline ends. The chain's CDR3 is CASSSRVEKLFF. The CDR3, as DNA: TGTGCCAGCAGTTCCCGTGTTGAAAAACTGTTTTTT.

This clone was found once. Here the CDR3 DNA reads TGTGCCAGCAGCTTAAACAGGGGCTTGGGTGAAAAACTGTTTTTT. Translating gives CASSLNRGLGEKLFF. V is TRBV7-2 and J is TRBJ1-4; 7 nucleotides line up with TRBD1. Trimming cost V 2 bases and J 7 bases; bases outside gene matches: 7. This CDR3 spans 15 amino acids. Germline V gene sequence: CDR1 SGHTA, CDR2 FQGNSA.

The CDR3 loop reads CASSLPGYTDTQYF. In nucleotides, the CDR3 is TGTGCCAGCAGTTTGCCGGGCTACACAGATACGCAGTATTTT. The V gene is TRBV28, the J gene TRBJ2-3; the D is unclear. V was trimmed by 3 bases and J by 2 bases, leaving 9 bases between them. This CDR3 comprises 14 residues. Germline V lookup: CDR1 MDHEN, CDR2 SYDVKM.

V and J are TRBV11-3 and TRBJ2-1, with TRBD2 matching 10 bases. There are 16 residues in the CDR3. Trimming removed 0 bases from V and 4 bases from J; junction bases left unmatched: 3. CDR1 and CDR2 from the germline V gene are SGHNT and YENEEA. Here the CDR3 DNA reads TGTGCCAGCAGCTTAGATCCACTAGCGGGATACAATGAGCAGTTCTTC. Its protein product is CASSLDPLAGYNEQFF.

The chain has TRBV4-2 and TRBJ2-3; TRBD2 might be the D (5 bases). The CDR3 consists of 16 residues. The germline V and J ends were trimmed by 1 base and 2 bases, with 13 bases remaining between them. CDR1 is LGHNA and CDR2 is YNFKEQ in the germline V gene. The CDR3, as DNA: TGTGCCAGCAGCCAAGTATTAGCGTCCTACACAGATACGCAGTATTTT. This codes for CASSQVLASYTDTQYF.

Points on this clone: A junction end diverges from the germline sequence, so it may reflect a read error. This chain connects TRBV25-1 to TRBJ1-1; D gene unclear. Germline lookup yields CDR1 MGHDK and CDR2 SYGVNS. This CDR3 is built from 15 residues. Here the CDR3 reads CDSSEWNLGSTEAFF. The CDR3 DNA sequence: TGTGACAGCAGTGAATGGAATCTGGGTTCCACTGAAGCTTTCTTT.

V is TRBV18 and J is TRBJ2-2; TRBD2 matches at 11 bases. CDR1 is KGHSH, CDR2 LQKENI, per germline. This CDR3 has 16 residues. Trimming removed 1 base from V and 5 bases from J; junction bases left unmatched: 3. The chain's CDR3 is CASSPLASGRTGELFF. CDR3 DNA: TGTGCCAGCTCACCACTTGCTAGCGGGAGGACCGGGGAGCTGTTTTTT.

Concerning this clone itself: With a much larger clone just one base away, this may be a read error. The chain employs TRBV5-1 and TRBJ1-1, with D perhaps TRBD1 (5 bases). V lost 3 bases, J lost 4 bases, and 7 bases lay in between. The CDR3 contains 12 residues. In germline, CDR1 is SGHRS, CDR2 YFSETQ. CDR3: CASSSGGTEAFF. In DNA, the CDR3 is TGCGCCAGCAGCTCGGGGGGCACTGAAGCTTTCTTT.

The rearrangement uses TRBV28 and TRBJ1-5, with unresolved D. Trimming removed 0 bases at V and 4 bases at J, with 13 bases between. Germline CDR1 reads MDHEN; CDR2 reads SYDVKM. The CDR3 runs to 16 residues. As DNA, the CDR3 is TGTGCCAGCAGTTTATGGGGAAGGGTTCGGAATCAGCCCCAGCATTTT. As protein: CASSLWGRVRNQPQHF.

This sequence joins TRBV5-3 and TRBJ1-3, with D unclear. TRBV5-3 is known as an ORF, though its function is uncertain. There are 14 residues in the CDR3. V was shortened by 4 bases and J by 0 bases, with 8 bases between the two germline ends. The CDR3 loop is CARSLISSGNTIYF. The CDR3 DNA is TGTGCCAGAAGCCTCATAAGCTCTGGAAACACCATATATTTT.

The chain has TRBV28 and TRBJ2-5; possibly TRBD2 for D (5 bases). Germline-derived CDR1 and CDR2 are MDHEN and SYDVKM. The V and J ends lost 2 bases and 3 bases respectively, with 7 bases between them. The CDR3 has 13 residues. CDR3 in DNA: TGTGCCAGCAGTTTAGACGGGAAAGAGACCCAGTACTTC. It translates to CASSLDGKETQYF.

The sample holds one count of this clone. The rearrangement joins TRBV5-1 to TRBJ2-5; weak D call: TRBD1 (5 bases). In germline, CDR1 is SGHRS, CDR2 YFSETQ. V gave up 0 bases and J gave up 5 bases, with 14 bases separating them. CDR3 length equals 15 residues. In DNA, the CDR3 is TGCGCCAGCAGCTTGGTAGGTGGGGCTGGGGAGACCCAGTACTTC. Protein product: CASSLVGGAGETQYF.

Here the CDR3 reads CASTWGQDTEAFF. The CDR3 DNA sequence: TGTGCCAGCACGTGGGGGCAAGACACTGAAGCTTTCTTT. The chain links TRBV2 to TRBJ1-1; perhaps TRBD1 as D (6 bases). V lost 7 bases and J 3 bases, leaving 12 bases between the germline ends. CDR1 and CDR2 from the germline V gene are SNHLY and FYNNEI. This CDR3 has 13 amino acids. The full variable domain, completed using reference TRBV2 and TRBJ1-1, is EPEVTQTPSHQVTQMGQEVILRCVPISNHLYFYWYRQILGQKVEFLVSFYNNEISEKSEIFDDQFSVERPDGSNFTLKIRSTKLEDSAMYFCASTWGQDTEAFFGQGTRLTVV.

The V call is TRBV29-1, the J call TRBJ1-2; no firm D call. Looked up from germline, CDR1 is SQVTM and CDR2 is ANQGSEA. The CDR3 length is 13 residues. V was clipped by 0 bases and J by 7 bases, with 12 bases between them. The CDR3 region has the DNA TGCAGCGTTGAAGAAATCAGACGGGGTGGCTACACCTTC. It translates to CSVEEIRRGGYTF. Variable domain in full (rest from reference TRBV29-1 and TRBJ1-2): SAVISQKPSRDICQRGTSLTIQCQVDSQVTMMFWYRQQPGQSLTLIATANQGSEATYESGFVIDKFPISRPNLTFSTLTVSNMSPEDSSIYLCSVEEIRRGGYTFGSGTRLTVV.

This clone was seen a handful of times. The rearrangement joins TRBV7-2 to TRBJ2-7; D is tentatively TRBD1 or TRBD2 (5 bases each). CDR3 length: 15 amino acids. CDR1 SGHTA and CDR2 FQGNSA come from the germline V gene. V was shortened by 5 bases and J by 3 bases, with 17 bases between the two germline ends. The CDR3 loop is CASSAQPGTVYEQYF. The CDR3 bases are TGTGCCAGCAGCGCCCAACCCGGGACGGTCTACGAGCAGTACTTC.

The chain couples TRBV5-4 to TRBJ2-1, with 8 bases matching TRBD2. The germline V gene encodes CDR1 SGHNT and CDR2 YYREEE (reference sequence). J gave up 6 bases and V 4 bases, and 9 bases lay outside the gene matches. The CDR3 spans 15 residues. The CDR3 region is CASSTGGGLRNEQFF. CDR3 nucleotide sequence: TGTGCCAGCAGCACCGGGGGGGGCCTGCGCAATGAGCAGTTCTTC.